These T cell receptor beta chains were read from a single sample in a study of PD-1 blockade in classical Hodgkin lymphoma. TCRdb keeps only in-frame clones here, not all; method: immunoSEQ multiplex PCR. The data hold fewer than 15,000 clones, with about 90% observed a single time. The sample was CD4+ T cells from blood, taken at baseline. The receptor source for this set is a human donor with classical Hodgkin lymphoma. Each CDR3 is given with its conserved first and last residue. Each record gives: V gene, CDR3 protein.

V gene: TRBV4-2; CDR3 protein: CASSLGEGYEQYF
V gene: TRBV10-3; CDR3 protein: CAIKQASSYEQYF
V gene: TRBV27; CDR3 protein: CASSLGPRGNAYEQYF
V gene: TRBV5-1; CDR3 protein: CASSLGDRFFQSSYNEQFF
V gene: TRBV5-5; CDR3 protein: CASSLQGQGSGYTF
V gene: TRBV5-1; CDR3 protein: CASSGADTGELFF
V gene: TRBV19; CDR3 protein: CASSRAGNQPQHF
V gene: TRBV5-4; CDR3 protein: CASSLERGGQDTQYF
V gene: TRBV5-6; CDR3 protein: CASSLRGSSNTEAFF
V gene: TRBV28; CDR3 protein: CAIRGGGYEQYF
V gene: TRBV5-5; CDR3 protein: CASRHPGIGEKLFF
V gene: TRBV7-9; CDR3 protein: CASSLPGNQPQHF
V gene: TRBV18; CDR3 protein: CASSPSETGELFF
V gene: TRBV27; CDR3 protein: CASSLVPQGAGTQYF
V gene: TRBV11-2; CDR3 protein: CASRRVTDTQYF
V gene: TRBV11-2; CDR3 protein: CASRMTGLAVPYGEQFF
V gene: TRBV27; CDR3 protein: CASRGTSGRALNEQFF
V gene: TRBV7-9; CDR3 protein: CASSLQSYSPLHF
V gene: TRBV9; CDR3 protein: CASSVEVLNEQFF
V gene: TRBV19; CDR3 protein: CASSTRTGDEQYF
V gene: TRBV7-8; CDR3 protein: CASSLVGANSGNTIYF
V gene: TRBV29-1; CDR3 protein: CSVGGDPPGANVLTF
V gene: TRBV9; CDR3 protein: CASSSYGYTF
V gene: TRBV10-3; CDR3 protein: CAISPEGGGNTIYF
V gene: TRBV5-1; CDR3 protein: CASSLGTGESSPLHF
V gene: TRBV5-6; CDR3 protein: CASSSPGTEGLANSYEQYF
V gene: TRBV5-4; CDR3 protein: CASSLAEFSTDTQYF
V gene: TRBV6-6; CDR3 protein: CASGDNNEQFF
V gene: TRBV5-1; CDR3 protein: CASRDGTGANYGYTF
V gene: TRBV5-5; CDR3 protein: CASSLNGDREPLHF
V gene: TRBV28; CDR3 protein: CASSFGSEKLFF
V gene: TRBV5-6; CDR3 protein: CASSLGGTQYF